Shown below are 27 T cell receptor beta chains from a single sample sequenced in a study of OX40 agonist ivuxolimab in advanced cancers. The method was immunoSEQ multiplex PCR; TCRdb's version includes in-frame clones alone and lacks a portion of them. The repertoire holds 45,000 to 70,000 clones, with roughly 90% as singletons. Sequenced material: CD4+ or CD8+ T cells sorted from blood, taken in a trial of the OX40 agonist ivuxolimab. These receptors were obtained from an adult with an advanced solid tumor such as melanoma, head and neck, liver or kidney cancer.

V gene TRBV28 combines with J gene TRBJ1-2; TRBD1 might be the D (5 bases). Trimming pared 6 bases from V and 5 bases from J, leaving 13 bases between. The CDR3 has 13 amino acids. Germline V gives CDR1 MDHEN, CDR2 SYDVKM. The chain's CDR3 is CASSSGTVYGYTF. The CDR3 DNA follows: TGTGCCAGCAGCTCGGGGACGGTATATGGCTACACCTTC.

The J gene is TRBJ2-3, the V gene TRBV28; D may be TRBD2 (6 bases). CDR3 length: 14 amino acids. Germline V gene sequence: CDR1 MDHEN, CDR2 SYDVKM. Trimming stripped 3 bases from V and 6 bases from J, with 13 bases between. CDR3 loop: CASSFRVGRDTQYF. The CDR3 DNA follows: TGTGCCAGCAGTTTCCGGGTAGGGAGGGATACGCAGTATTTT.

The chain links TRBV29-1 to TRBJ1-4, with a possible D match to TRBD1 (6 bases). The germline gives CDR1 SQVTM, CDR2 ANQGSEA. CDR3 size: 13 residues. The germline V and J ends were trimmed by 6 bases and 8 bases, with 16 bases remaining between them. DNA for the CDR3: TGCAGCGTCGCATTCGTAACAGGGGAAAAACTGTTTTTT. Translation: CSVAFVTGEKLFF. The whole variable domain, remainder taken from reference TRBV29-1 and TRBJ1-4, is SAVISQKPSRDICQRGTSLTIQCQVDSQVTMMFWYRQQPGQSLTLIATANQGSEATYESGFVIDKFPISRPNLTFSTLTVSNMSPEDSSIYLCSVAFVTGEKLFFGSGTQLSVL.

The chain carries TRBV5-1 and TRBJ2-5, with D unresolved. The CDR3 loop spans 12 amino acids. Germline V gene data show CDR1 as SGHRS and CDR2 as YFSETQ. V lost 4 bases and J 2 bases, leaving 6 bases between the germline ends. CDR3 sequence reads: CASSDIQETQYF. Written as DNA, the CDR3 is TGCGCCAGCAGCGATATACAAGAGACCCAGTACTTC.

The chain is built from TRBV6-6 and TRBJ1-2; 8 nucleotides align to TRBD1. The germline V gene has CDR1 MNHNY and CDR2 SVGAGI (reference sequence). V gave up 8 bases and J gave up 8 bases; unmatched junction bases: 7. The CDR3 runs to 12 residues. The DNA of the CDR3 is TGTGCCAGCGGAACAGGGGGTGGGGGCTACACCTTC. It is translated as CASGTGGGGYTF.

The rearrangement links TRBV10-3 to TRBJ2-2, with 7 nucleotides matching TRBD2. The CDR3 is 11 residues long. V shed 10 bases, J shed 6 bases, and the junction held 2 bases outside the gene matches. CDR1 and CDR2 from the germline V gene are ENHRY and SYGVKD. CDR3 in DNA: TGTGCCACCCGGGGGGCCGGGGAGCTGTTTTTT. Translated: CATRGAGELFF.

This clone has just one count. The CDR3 DNA follows: TGCGCCAGCAGCCAAGTTGGCGCCAGGCAGGGAGAGACCCAGTACTTC. Its translation is CASSQVGARQGETQYF. The V and J genes are TRBV4-1 and TRBJ2-5; a weak D match, TRBD1 (5 bases). Trimming shortened V by 1 base and J by 4 bases, and 16 bases separated the two germline ends. Per germline, CDR1 MGHRA and CDR2 YSYEKL. The CDR3 totals 16 residues.

This clone occurred once. A read error may account for a junction end that differs from germline. The chain couples TRBV7-7 to TRBJ2-7; TRBD2 matches 8 bases. This CDR3 is built from 13 residues. CDR1 and CDR2 (germline): SSHAT, FNYEAQ (reference sequence). This chain's CDR3 is CASSSGGASEQYF. The CDR3 region has the DNA TGTGCTAGCAGCTCGGGGGGGGCCTCCGAGCAGTACTTC.

The sample holds one count of this clone. V and J are TRBV30 and TRBJ1-2, with 7 bases matching TRBD1. Trimming took 5 bases from V and 4 from J; bases not matched to a gene: 10. CDR1 and CDR2 (germline): GTSNPN, SVGIG (reference sequence). The CDR3 loop spans 14 amino acids. This chain's CDR3 is CAWSNRGKIYGYTF. As DNA, the CDR3 is TGTGCCTGGTCTAACAGGGGAAAGATCTATGGCTACACCTTC.

A few counts support this clone. The rearrangement joins TRBV11-3 to TRBJ2-7, with 7 bases matching TRBD2. Germline V lookup: CDR1 SGHNT, CDR2 YENEEA. The CDR3 runs to 14 residues. J was trimmed by 5 bases and V by 0 bases; bases with no gene match: 4. CDR3 amino acids: CASSLDQTSNEQYF. CDR3 bases: TGTGCCAGCAGCTTAGACCAGACTAGCAACGAGCAGTACTTC. Looking up the rest from reference TRBV11-3 and TRBJ2-7 gives the full variable domain: EAGVVQSPRYKIIEKKQPVAFWCNPISGHNTLYWYLQNLGQGPELLIRYENEEAVDDSQLPKDRFSAERLKGVDSTLKIQPAELGDSAVYLCASSLDQTSNEQYFGPGTRLTVT.

V and J are TRBV7-6 and TRBJ2-7; the D call may be TRBD1 or TRBD2 (5 bases each). V lost 5 bases and J 6 bases, leaving 17 bases between the germline ends. This CDR3 spans 14 amino acids. Looked up from germline, CDR1 is SGHVS and CDR2 is FNYEAQ. Here the CDR3 DNA reads TGTGCCAGCAGCCCAGGATGGGACCTAGGCGAGCAGTACTTC. Translating gives CASSPGWDLGEQYF.

The chain uses TRBV5-1 and TRBJ1-5; D is unclear. Germline CDR1 is SGHRS and CDR2 is YFSETQ. The V gene lost 0 bases and the J gene lost 0 bases, with 7 bases spanning the gap. CDR3 length: 15 amino acids. CDR3 sequence reads: CASSLGVNSNQPQHF. CDR3 DNA sequence: TGCGCCAGCAGCTTGGGGGTCAATAGCAATCAGCCCCAGCATTTT.

The chain carries TRBV4-1 and TRBJ1-1, with D unresolved. V was clipped by 0 bases and J by 5 bases, with 10 bases between them. The CDR3 runs to 14 residues. Per the germline V gene, CDR1 is MGHRA and CDR2 is YSYEKL. The CDR3 protein is CASSQDKWVTEAFF. The CDR3 DNA is TGCGCCAGCAGCCAAGATAAGTGGGTTACTGAAGCTTTCTTT.

The J gene is TRBJ2-5, the V gene TRBV6-1, with 10 bases that match TRBD2. Trimming took 4 bases from V and 4 from J; bases not matched to a gene: 9. Germline assignment: CDR1 MNHNS and CDR2 SASEGT. The CDR3 runs to 16 residues. CDR3 sequence (DNA): TGTGCCAGCAGTGTCCTAGCGGGAGATCGGAGAGAGACCCAGTACTTC. It translates to CASSVLAGDRRETQYF.

The V gene is TRBV18, the J gene TRBJ1-5; D not certain. CDR3 length: 14 residues. Trimming stripped 3 bases from V and 8 bases from J, with 14 bases between. In germline, CDR1 is KGHSH, CDR2 LQKENI. The CDR3 nucleotides read TGTGCCAGCTCACCGTCCAGCTTGCAGGAGCCCCAGCATTTT. Translated, it gives CASSPSSLQEPQHF.

The V and J genes are TRBV5-1 and TRBJ2-2, with 9 bases fitting TRBD2. V lost 3 bases and J lost 4; bases outside the gene matches: 4. This CDR3 has 15 residues. The V gene's germline CDR1 is SGHRS and CDR2 YFSETQ. Here the CDR3 reads CASSSLAGGTGELFF. In DNA, the CDR3 is TGCGCCAGCAGCTCACTAGCGGGTGGCACCGGGGAGCTGTTTTTT. The full variable domain, with the rest looked up from reference TRBV5-1 and TRBJ2-2, is KAGVTQTPRYLIKTRGQQVTLSCSPISGHRSVSWYQQTPGQGLQFLFEYFSETQRNKGNFPGRFSGRQFSNSRSEMNVSTLELGDSALYLCASSSLAGGTGELFFGEGSRLTVL.

The V gene is TRBV7-3, the J gene TRBJ2-1; 12 bases agree with TRBD2. The J segment lost 6 bases and the V segment lost 2 bases, leaving 5 bases of the junction unmatched. This CDR3 is 16 amino acids long. The germline V gene has CDR1 SGHTA and CDR2 FQGTGA. This CDR3 reads CASSLLTSGSSNEQFF. Here the CDR3 DNA reads TGTGCCAGCAGCTTATTGACTAGCGGGAGCTCCAATGAGCAGTTCTTC. The full variable domain, rest sourced from reference TRBV7-3 and TRBJ2-1, is GAGVSQTPSNKVTEKGKYVELRCDPISGHTALYWYRQSLGQGPEFLIYFQGTGAADDSGLPNDRFFAVRPEGSVSTLKIQRTERGDSAVYLCASSLLTSGSSNEQFFGPGTRLTVL.

The chain carries TRBV5-4 and TRBJ2-1; TRBD2 agrees at 13 bases. V trimming: 3 bases; J trimming: 9 bases; junction bases outside the gene matches: 9. There are 16 residues in the CDR3. Germline CDR1 and CDR2: SGHNT and YYREEE (reference sequence). The CDR3 DNA sequence: TGTGCCAGCAGCTCACGGACTAGCGGGAGTATAGGTGAGCAGTTCTTC. Translation: CASSSRTSGSIGEQFF.

The chain combines TRBV5-1 with TRBJ2-1; no reliable D call. CDR1 SGHRS and CDR2 YFSETQ come from the germline V gene. This CDR3 spans 15 amino acids. The V end lost 1 base, the J end lost 4 bases, and 12 bases lay between the germline ends. CDR3 nucleotide sequence: TGCGCCAGCAGCTTGTCCGGACGGGTATACAATGAGCAGTTCTTC. Its protein product is CASSLSGRVYNEQFF.

The V call is TRBV7-6, the J call TRBJ1-1; 11 bases are shared with TRBD1. The ends lost 5 bases at V and 4 bases at J; junction bases unmatched: 3. The CDR3 length is 14 residues. Germline V gene data show CDR1 as SGHVS and CDR2 as FNYEAQ. CDR3 loop: CASSPGTGGTEAFF. CDR3 coding DNA: TGTGCCAGCAGCCCCGGGACAGGGGGCACTGAAGCTTTCTTT.

J is TRBJ2-5 and V is TRBV28, with D unresolved. Germline V CDR1 and CDR2: MDHEN, SYDVKM. The CDR3 consists of 13 residues. Trimming removed 10 bases from V and 1 base from J, with 13 bases in between. CDR3 protein: CATRKEIQETQYF. In DNA form, the CDR3 reads TGTGCCACCCGGAAAGAGATCCAAGAGACCCAGTACTTC.

This sequence joins TRBV19 and TRBJ2-7, with D perhaps matching TRBD1 (5 bases). V gave up 10 bases and J gave up 2 bases, with 21 bases separating them. Per germline, CDR1 LNHDA and CDR2 SQIVND (reference sequence). The CDR3 consists of 15 residues. DNA for the CDR3: TGTGCCATCGACGAACCAAGGACACAAACCTACGAGCAGTACTTC. Translating it yields CAIDEPRTQTYEQYF.

This clone has just one count. J is TRBJ2-7 and V is TRBV5-5; D may be TRBD2 (5 bases). Trimming cost V 2 bases and J 6 bases, with 12 bases left between them. The CDR3 is 13 residues long. Germline lookup yields CDR1 SGHKS and CDR2 YYEKEE (reference sequence). CDR3 residues: CASSLWGVREQYF. Here the CDR3 DNA reads TGTGCCAGCAGCTTATGGGGAGTACGCGAGCAGTACTTC.

The chain uses TRBV6-4 and TRBJ2-7; D might be TRBD1 (6 bases). V gave up 0 bases and J gave up 10 bases, with 13 bases separating them. The CDR3 is made up of 13 amino acids. CDR1 is MRHNA, CDR2 SNTAGT, per germline. The CDR3 sequence: CASSDSLTGNQYF. CDR3 bases: TGTGCCAGCAGTGACTCGTTGACAGGCAATCAGTACTTC.

V usage is TRBV10-3 and J usage is TRBJ2-7; 11 bases are a match to TRBD2. The V gene end was trimmed by 3 bases and the J gene end by 4 bases; junction bases not matched to a gene: 5. Germline values: CDR1 ENHRY, CDR2 SYGVKD. This CDR3 comprises 15 residues. The DNA of the CDR3 is TGTGCCATCAGTGAATCTAGCGGGAGGACGTACGAGCAGTACTTC. This sequence encodes CAISESSGRTYEQYF.

The chain joins TRBV7-9 to TRBJ2-1; 8 bases are a match to TRBD2. The CDR3 extends over 17 amino acids. Unmatched junction bases numbered 9, after V lost 5 bases and J lost 0 bases. Germline CDR1 and CDR2: SEHNR and FQNEAQ (reference sequence). The CDR3 DNA sequence: TGTGCCAGCAGCCAGGGAGTACTAGCGGCCTCCTACAATGAGCAGTTCTTC. Translation: CASSQGVLAASYNEQFF.

The chain joins TRBV9 to TRBJ2-3; a weak D match, TRBD2 (5 bases). CDR3 length equals 18 residues. V was shortened by 0 bases and J by 2 bases, with 19 bases between the two germline ends. Looked up from germline, CDR1 is SGDLS and CDR2 is YYNGEE. The DNA of the CDR3 is TGTGCCAGCAGCGTAGCTCCTGGAGTGGCGGGCTACACAGATACGCAGTATTTT. Translated: CASSVAPGVAGYTDTQYF.